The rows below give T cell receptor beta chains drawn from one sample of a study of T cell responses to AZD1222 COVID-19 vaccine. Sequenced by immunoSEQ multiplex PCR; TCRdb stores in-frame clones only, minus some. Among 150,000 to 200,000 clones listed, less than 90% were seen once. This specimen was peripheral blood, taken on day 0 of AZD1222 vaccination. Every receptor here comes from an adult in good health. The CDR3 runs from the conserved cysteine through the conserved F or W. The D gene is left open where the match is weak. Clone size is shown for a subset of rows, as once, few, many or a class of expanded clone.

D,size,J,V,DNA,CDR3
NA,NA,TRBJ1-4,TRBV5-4,TGTGCCAGCAGCTTGGCCGGGAGTGGCGAAAAACTGTTTTTT,CASSLAGSGEKLFF
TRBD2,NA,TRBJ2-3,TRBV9,TGTGCCAGCAGCGTAGAACGGGGGGGCCGGGGAGATACGCAGTATTTT,CASSVERGGRGDTQYF
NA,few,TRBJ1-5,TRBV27,TGTGCCAGCAGTTCCCTAGGGGGAGGACAGCCCCAGCATTTT,CASSSLGGGQPQHF
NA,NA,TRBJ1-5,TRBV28,TGTGCCAGCAGAGACAGCGGGGTCAATCAGCCCCAGCATTTT,CASRDSGVNQPQHF
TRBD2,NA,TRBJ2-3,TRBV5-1,TGCGCCAGCAGCCCCGGACTAGAGCTAAGCACAGATACGCAGTATTTT,CASSPGLELSTDTQYF
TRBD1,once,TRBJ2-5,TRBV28,TGTGCCAGCAGTCCCGGCCGGACAGGGAGGCCGGAGACCCAGTACTTC,CASSPGRTGRPETQYF
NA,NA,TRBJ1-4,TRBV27,TGTGCCAGCAGCCGTTATGCCGCAACTAATGAAAAACTGTTTTTT,CASSRYAATNEKLFF
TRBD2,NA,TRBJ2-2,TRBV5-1,TGCGCCAGCAGGGCCGGGACTAGCACCGGGGAGCTGTTTTTT,CASRAGTSTGELFF
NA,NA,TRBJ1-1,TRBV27,TGTGCCAGCAGTTTACGGGAGGGAACTGAAGCTTTCTTT,CASSLREGTEAFF
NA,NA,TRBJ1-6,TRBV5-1,TGCGCCAGCAGCTTGGACGGAGATGGAAGTTCACCCCTCCACTTT,CASSLDGDGSSPLHF
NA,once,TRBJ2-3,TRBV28,TGTGCCAGCAGTTTACACCGGGACGGTGGCGTGAGGCAGTATTTT,CASSLHRDGGVRQYF
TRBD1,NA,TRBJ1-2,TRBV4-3,TGCGCCAGCAGCCAAGCCCGGTCGCAGGGGGGCTATGGCTACACCTTC,CASSQARSQGGYGYTF
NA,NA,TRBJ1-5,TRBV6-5,TGTGCCAGCAGGGCGGACAGTAGCAATCAGCCCCAGCATTTT,CASRADSSNQPQHF
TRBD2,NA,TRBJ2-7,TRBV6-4,TGTGCCAGCAGGACGACTAGCGGGAGGTGGTACGAGCAGTACTTC,CASRTTSGRWYEQYF
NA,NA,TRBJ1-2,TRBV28,TGTGCCAGCAGTTTACTGGGGAAAGCTAACTATGGCTACACCTTC,CASSLLGKANYGYTF
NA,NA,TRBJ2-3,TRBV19,TGTGCCAGTAGTATGCGGGGGCAATACGGAGATACGCAGTATTTT,CASSMRGQYGDTQYF
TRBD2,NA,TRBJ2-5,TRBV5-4,TGTGGGTGCGGGGGACAAGAGACCCAGTACTTC,CGCGGQETQYF
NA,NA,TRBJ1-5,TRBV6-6,TGTGCCAGCAGTTACCAAGACGGCAATCAGCCCCAGCATTTT,CASSYQDGNQPQHF
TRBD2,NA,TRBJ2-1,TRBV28,TGTGCCAGCAGTTTACCCCTAGCGGGAAAAAATGAGCAGTTCTTC,CASSLPLAGKNEQFF
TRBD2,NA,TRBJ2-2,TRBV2,TGTGCCAGCCGGCCGGGACTAGGGGGGGAGCTGTTTTTT,CASRPGLGGELFF
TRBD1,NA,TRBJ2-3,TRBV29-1,TGCAGCGTTAAGGGACAGCTGATCACAGATACGCAGTATTTT,CSVKGQLITDTQYF
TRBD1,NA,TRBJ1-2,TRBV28,TGTGCCACCCCCGCAACAGGGGGTACCTATGGCTACACCTTC,CATPATGGTYGYTF
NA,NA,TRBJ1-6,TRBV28,TGTGCCAGCAGTTTAGGCCCCCTCGGCCTAACAGGGAACAATTCACCCCTCCACTTT,CASSLGPLGLTGNNSPLHF
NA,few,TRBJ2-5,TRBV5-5,TGTGCCAGCAGCTTGTCTACTACGGGGAGAGAGACCCAGTACTTC,CASSLSTTGRETQYF